Shown below are 10 T cell receptor beta chains from a single sample sequenced in a study of vaccination and CD4 T cells after COVID-19. Cultured CD4+ T cells had their DNA profiled by the Oncomine TCR Beta short-read assay. Each CDR3 protein is one row after TCRdb ran MiXCR on the PCR reads. Here the sample spans fewer than 15,000 distinct CDR3 sequences, approximately 61% being singletons. Sample treatment: roughly ten-day PBMC culture with coronavirus spike peptide pools or control peptides (ViraFEST assay). Antigens of these TCRs are unknown. The sample comprised CD4+ T cells from blood, cultured in vitro. The origin of the receptors is a human donor who had recovered from COVID-19.

This rearrangement joins TRBV5-1 to TRBJ2-5; 11 nucleotides align to TRBD1. With 3 bases clipped from V and 1 base from J, the junction kept 5 bases outside the gene matches. This CDR3 comprises 16 residues. CDR1 and CDR2 from the germline V gene are SGHRS and YFSETQ. CDR3 DNA: TGCGCCAGCAGCTGGGGACAGGGGGGCTCCCAAGAGACCCAGTACTTC. Encoded protein: CASSWGQGGSQETQYF.

The V and J genes are TRBV5-4 and TRBJ2-1; possibly TRBD2 for D (6 bases). The germline V gene has CDR1 SGHNT and CDR2 YYREEE (reference sequence). There are 16 residues in the CDR3. The ends were cut back, 2 bases at V and 6 bases at J, with 18 bases in the middle. CDR3 loop: CASSFPGLSGGNEQFF. The CDR3 nucleotides are TGTGCCAGCAGCTTCCCCGGACTTTCCGGGGGCAATGAGCAGTTCTTC.

The rearrangement links TRBV21-1 to TRBJ1-2; TRBD1 reflects the table's D call only, with no check against the DNA. TRBV21-1 is given as a pseudogene. There are 15 residues in the CDR3. CDR3 in amino acids: CASSTIGTHLYGYTF. The CDR3 nucleotides are TGTGCCAGCAGCACAATAGGGACACACCTTTATGGCTACACCTTC.

CDR3 region: CAWSVPGLGIYGYTF. The CDR3 DNA follows: TGTGCCTGGAGTGTACCCGGGTTGGGAATCTATGGCTACACCTTC. The V and J genes are TRBV30 and TRBJ1-2, with D unclear. V shed 0 bases and J shed 4 bases, with 15 bases lying between them. Germline-derived CDR1 and CDR2 are GTSNPN and SVGIG (reference sequence). This CDR3 comprises 15 residues.

The chain uses TRBV20-1 and TRBJ2-1; D gene uncertain. The CDR3 contains 12 residues. V lost 6 bases and J lost 4, with 10 bases in between. Germline-derived CDR1 and CDR2 are DFQATT and SNEGSKA (reference sequence). The CDR3 DNA reads TGCAGTGCGGACGACCTATACAATGAGCAGTTCTTC. It codes for CSADDLYNEQFF.

This clonotype appeared a few times. The rearrangement joins TRBV27 to TRBJ1-6; tentative D call: TRBD1 (5 bases). This CDR3 is 16 amino acids long. V lost 8 bases, J lost 0 bases, and 14 bases lay in between. The germline CDR1 and CDR2 sequences are MNHEY and SMNVEV (reference sequence). CDR3 DNA: TGTGCCAGCGGGGAGACAGCGAGCTCCTATAATTCACCCCTCCACTTT. Translated, it gives CASGETASSYNSPLHF.

A few counts support this clonotype. The CDR3 DNA follows: TGCAGTGCTGGGGCTAGCGGGAGGGGCGAGCAGTACTTC. Translating gives CSAGASGRGEQYF. V usage is TRBV20-1 and J usage is TRBJ2-7; 12 nucleotides line up with TRBD2. Per germline, CDR1 DFQATT and CDR2 SNEGSKA (reference sequence). After removal of 5 bases from V and 6 bases from J, the junction contained 5 bases not matched to a gene. The CDR3 totals 13 residues.

The rearrangement uses TRBV6-5 and TRBJ1-1; a possible D gene is TRBD1 (5 bases). CDR3 length: 13 residues. V lost 2 bases, J lost 4 bases, and 8 bases lay in between. Germline CDR1 and CDR2: MNHEY and SVGAGI. The CDR3 region is CASSYQGPTEAFF. For the CDR3, the DNA is TGTGCCAGCAGTTACCAGGGACCCACTGAAGCTTTCTTT.

The chain employs TRBV4-2 and TRBJ2-3; D remains ambiguous. The CDR3 runs 11 residues. V shed 0 bases and J shed 7 bases, with 2 bases lying between them. CDR1 and CDR2 (germline): LGHNA, YNFKEQ. The CDR3 here is CASSQEHTQYF. CDR3 bases: TGTGCCAGCAGCCAAGAACATACGCAGTATTTT.

V and J are TRBV10-3 and TRBJ1-5, with D unresolved. The CDR3 sequence is 13 residues long. Trimming shortened V by 9 bases and J by 5 bases, and 14 bases separated the two germline ends. Germline loops: CDR1 ENHRY, CDR2 SYGVKD. CDR3 bases: TGTGCCATTAATGACGGGAGTGATCAGCCCCAGCATTTT. Amino acid sequence: CAINDGSDQPQHF.